This TCR beta chain was found in a study of T cell responses to AZD1222 COVID-19 vaccine. Method: immunoSEQ multiplex PCR; TCRdb's copy keeps in-frame clones and lacks some. The sample lists fewer than 200,000 clones; 91% were seen once. For this clone: Its cognate antigen is unknown.

General observations from the study: Baseline seropositivity occurred in only a handful of AZD1222 recipients.

Specimen: peripheral blood, collected 28 days after the second AZD1222 dose. The sequence came from an adult who received the AZD1222 COVID-19 vaccine.

CDR3 sequence reads: CASSPNSDSNQPQHF. In nucleotides, the CDR3 is TGTGCCAGCTCCCCTAACAGTGATAGCAATCAGCCCCAGCATTTT. The rearrangement links TRBV18 to TRBJ1-5; no clear D. The V end lost 6 bases, the J end lost 0 bases, and 12 bases lay between the germline ends. In germline, CDR1 is KGHSH, CDR2 LQKENI. The CDR3 length is 15 residues.